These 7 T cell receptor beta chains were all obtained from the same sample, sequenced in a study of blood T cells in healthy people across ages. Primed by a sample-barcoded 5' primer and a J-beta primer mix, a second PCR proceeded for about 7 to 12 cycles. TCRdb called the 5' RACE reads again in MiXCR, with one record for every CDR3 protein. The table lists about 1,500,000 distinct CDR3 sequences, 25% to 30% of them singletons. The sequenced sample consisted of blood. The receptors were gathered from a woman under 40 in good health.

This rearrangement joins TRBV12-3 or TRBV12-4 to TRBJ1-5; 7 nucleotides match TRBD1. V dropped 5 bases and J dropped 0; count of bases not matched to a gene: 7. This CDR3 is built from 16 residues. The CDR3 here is CASSAGQVFSNQPQHF. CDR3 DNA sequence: TGTGCCAGCAGTGCTGGACAGGTCTTTAGCAATCAGCCCCAGCATTTT.

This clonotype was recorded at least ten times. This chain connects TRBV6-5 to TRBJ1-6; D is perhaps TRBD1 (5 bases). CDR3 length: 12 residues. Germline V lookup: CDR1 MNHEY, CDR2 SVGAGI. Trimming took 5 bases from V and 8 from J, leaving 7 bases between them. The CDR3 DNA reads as TGTGCCAGCAGTCGAGGGGATTCACCCCTCCACTTT. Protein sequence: CASSRGDSPLHF.

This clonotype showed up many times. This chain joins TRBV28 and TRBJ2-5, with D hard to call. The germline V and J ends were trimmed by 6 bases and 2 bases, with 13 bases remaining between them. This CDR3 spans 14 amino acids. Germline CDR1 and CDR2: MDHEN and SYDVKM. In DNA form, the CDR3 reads TGTGCCAGCAGCTCTGGGCCTCAACAAGAGACCCAGTACTTC. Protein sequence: CASSSGPQQETQYF.

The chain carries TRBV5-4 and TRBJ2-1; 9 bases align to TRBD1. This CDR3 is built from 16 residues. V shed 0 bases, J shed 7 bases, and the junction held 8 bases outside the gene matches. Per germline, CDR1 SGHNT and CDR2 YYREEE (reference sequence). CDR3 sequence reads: CASSLVGTGYKNEQFF. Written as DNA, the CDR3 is TGTGCCAGCAGCTTGGTAGGGACAGGGTACAAAAATGAGCAGTTCTTC.

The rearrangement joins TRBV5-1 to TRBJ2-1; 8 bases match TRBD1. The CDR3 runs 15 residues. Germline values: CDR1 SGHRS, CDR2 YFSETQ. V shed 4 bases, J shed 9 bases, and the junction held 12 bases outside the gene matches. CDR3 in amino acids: CASSMDRVGVFEQFF. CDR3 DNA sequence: TGCGCCAGCAGCATGGACAGGGTAGGGGTATTTGAGCAGTTCTTC.

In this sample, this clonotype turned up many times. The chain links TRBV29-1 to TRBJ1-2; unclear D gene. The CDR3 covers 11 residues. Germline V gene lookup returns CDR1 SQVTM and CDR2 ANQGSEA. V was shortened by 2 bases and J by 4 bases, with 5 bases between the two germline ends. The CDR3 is CSVENLYGYTF. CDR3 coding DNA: TGCAGCGTTGAAAATCTCTATGGCTACACCTTC. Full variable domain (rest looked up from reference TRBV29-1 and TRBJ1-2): SAVISQKPSRDICQRGTSLTIQCQVDSQVTMMFWYRQQPGQSLTLIATANQGSEATYESGFVIDKFPISRPNLTFSTLTVSNMSPEDSSIYLCSVENLYGYTFGSGTRLTVV.

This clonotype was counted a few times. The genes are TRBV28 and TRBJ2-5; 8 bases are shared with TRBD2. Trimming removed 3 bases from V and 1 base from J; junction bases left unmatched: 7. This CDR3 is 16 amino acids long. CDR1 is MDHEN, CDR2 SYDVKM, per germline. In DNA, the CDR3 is TGTGCCAGCAGTTTTAAAAGCGGGGGTCGCCAAGAGACCCAGTACTTC. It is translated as CASSFKSGGRQETQYF. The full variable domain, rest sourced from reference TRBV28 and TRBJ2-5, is DVKVTQSSRYLVKRTGEKVFLECVQDMDHENMFWYRQDPGLGLRLIYFSYDVKMKEKGDIPEGYSVSREKKERFSLILESASTNQTSMYLCASSFKSGGRQETQYFGPGTRLLVL.